The 27 T cell receptor beta chains presented below share a single source sample, sequenced in a study of OX40 agonist ivuxolimab in advanced cancers. The method was immunoSEQ multiplex PCR; TCRdb's version includes in-frame clones alone and lacks a portion of them. The sample includes roughly 73,000 clones, approximately 89% seen only once; the top ten take over 2.5%. The specimen was CD4+ or CD8+ T cells sorted from blood, collected in a trial of the OX40 agonist ivuxolimab. The receptors were gathered from an adult with an advanced solid tumor such as melanoma, head and neck, liver or kidney cancer.

The chain recombines TRBV27 with TRBJ1-2; weak D call: TRBD1 (5 bases). The CDR3 is made up of 14 amino acids. CDR1 is MNHEY and CDR2 is SMNVEV in the germline V gene (reference sequence). V was trimmed by 6 bases and J by 7 bases, leaving 18 bases between them. CDR3 residues: CASRPQGGVGGYTF. In DNA form, the CDR3 reads TGTGCCAGCAGACCCCAGGGCGGAGTGGGTGGCTACACCTTC.

The V and J genes are TRBV18 and TRBJ2-6; no firm D call. V was pared by 0 bases and J by 0 bases, with 9 bases between. Germline V gene sequence: CDR1 KGHSH, CDR2 LQKENI. The length of the CDR3 is 17 residues. The CDR3 region has the DNA TGTGCCAGCTCACCACCGGCCTTGCCCTCTGGGGCCAACGTCCTGACTTTC. Translated, it gives CASSPPALPSGANVLTF.

The chain recombines TRBV10-1 with TRBJ2-5, with 8 bases lining up with TRBD2. The ends lost 2 bases at V and 2 bases at J; junction bases unmatched: 4. This CDR3 has 15 amino acids. Germline V CDR1 and CDR2: WNHNN, SYGVQD (reference sequence). The CDR3 DNA reads TGCGCCAGCAGTGAGATACGGGGGGGGCAAGAGACCCAGTACTTC. It is translated as CASSEIRGGQETQYF.

This chain connects TRBV19 to TRBJ2-5; 13 bases fit TRBD2. Looked up from germline, CDR1 is LNHDA and CDR2 is SQIVND (reference sequence). The CDR3 length is 15 residues. Losses at the gene ends were 6 bases for V and 2 bases for J; bases not matched to a gene: 3. CDR3 region: CASSRTSGGQETQYF. The CDR3 nucleotides are TGTGCCAGTAGCCGGACTAGCGGGGGTCAAGAGACCCAGTACTTC. The complete variable domain, with remaining parts taken from reference TRBV19 and TRBJ2-5, reads DGGITQSPKYLFRKEGQNVTLSCEQNLNHDAMYWYRQDPGQGLRLIYYSQIVNDFQKGDIAEGYSVSREKKESFPLTVTSAQKNPTAFYLCASSRTSGGQETQYFGPGTRLLVL.

This chain links TRBV7-9 with TRBJ2-5; a possible D gene is TRBD1 (7 bases). The germline CDR1 and CDR2 sequences are SEHNR and FQNEAQ (reference sequence). Trimming cost V 5 bases and J 6 bases, with 19 bases left between them. This CDR3 region has 15 residues. CDR3 nucleotides: TGTGCCAGCAGCGTTCGACTAGGGGGCCAGAAGACCCAGTACTTC. It yields the protein CASSVRLGGQKTQYF.

As DNA, the CDR3 is TGTGCCAGCAGTTACAGGCGGGGTAATGAGCAGTTCTTC. It translates to CASSYRRGNEQFF. The chain carries TRBV6-6 and TRBJ2-1, with D possibly being TRBD2 (6 bases). Deletions cut 2 bases from V and 7 bases from J, with 9 bases between. This CDR3 has 13 residues. Germline assignment: CDR1 MNHNY and CDR2 SVGAGI (reference sequence).

The rearrangement links TRBV13 to TRBJ2-1, with D maybe TRBD2 (7 bases). Between the trimmed V and J ends, which lost 8 bases and 0 bases, there was a span of 14 bases. CDR3 size: 15 residues. Germline V CDR1 and CDR2: PRHDT, FYEKMQ (reference sequence). CDR3 in DNA: TGTGCCAGCCGGAGGGGGGGGAGCTCCTACAATGAGCAGTTCTTC. Translating it yields CASRRGGSSYNEQFF.

The chain combines TRBV4-1 with TRBJ1-2; 7 nucleotides match TRBD1. This CDR3 is 15 amino acids long. V shed 3 bases, J shed 4 bases, and the junction held 8 bases outside the gene matches. Looked up from germline, CDR1 is MGHRA and CDR2 is YSYEKL. The CDR3 DNA follows: TGCGCCAGCAGCCAGGCTTCGACAGGGACCTATGGCTACACCTTC. This sequence encodes CASSQASTGTYGYTF.

The chain recombines TRBV11-2 with TRBJ2-7; weak D call: TRBD1 (6 bases). This CDR3 has 12 amino acids. CDR1 and CDR2 from the germline V gene are SGHAT and FQNNGV. Between the trimmed V and J ends, which lost 5 bases and 4 bases, there was a span of 9 bases. The CDR3 DNA reads TGTGCCAGCAGCCTACAGGGTTACGAGCAGTACTTC. Translating it yields CASSLQGYEQYF.

The chain carries TRBV7-8 and TRBJ2-7; 9 nucleotides match TRBD2. This CDR3 has 19 residues. Germline CDR1 and CDR2: SGHVS and FQNEAQ. V trimming: 11 bases; J trimming: 6 bases; junction bases outside the gene matches: 29. The CDR3: CADPRESSASGEGSLEQYF. DNA of the CDR3: TGTGCCGATCCACGAGAGTCGAGCGCTAGCGGGGAGGGATCCCTCGAGCAGTACTTC.

The V call is TRBV7-2, the J call TRBJ1-1; D not certain. The CDR3 is 14 amino acids. Trimming stripped 5 bases from V and 1 base from J, with 11 bases between. Germline lookup yields CDR1 SGHTA and CDR2 FQGNSA. The CDR3 region has the DNA TGTGCCAGCAGCGCCCAGAGGGAGAACACTGAAGCTTTCTTT. Its translation is CASSAQRENTEAFF. The variable domain in full, completed from reference TRBV7-2 and TRBJ1-1, reads GAGVSQSPSNKVTEKGKDVELRCDPISGHTALYWYRQSLGQGLEFLIYFQGNSAPDKSGLPSDRFSAERTGGSVSTLTIQRTQQEDSAVYLCASSAQRENTEAFFGQGTRLTVV.

Of note for this clone: Other DNA sequences in this sample translate to the same CDR3. The V gene is TRBV5-1, the J gene TRBJ2-5; the D is unclear. Germline V gene sequence: CDR1 SGHRS, CDR2 YFSETQ. Trimming removed 0 bases at V and 2 bases at J, with 5 bases between. This CDR3 region has 13 residues. This chain's CDR3 is CASSLEGQETQYF. In nucleotides, the CDR3 is TGCGCCAGCAGCTTGGAGGGACAAGAGACCCAGTACTTC. The full variable domain, its missing parts supplied by reference TRBV5-1 and TRBJ2-5, is KAGVTQTPRYLIKTRGQQVTLSCSPISGHRSVSWYQQTPGQGLQFLFEYFSETQRNKGNFPGRFSGRQFSNSRSEMNVSTLELGDSALYLCASSLEGQETQYFGPGTRLLVL.

The chain joins TRBV11-3 to TRBJ2-2, with D unresolved. V was cut by 1 base and J by 7 bases, with 13 bases left in between. This CDR3 contains 15 residues. Germline CDR1 SGHNT, CDR2 YENEEA. The CDR3 loop is CASSLGVAAGGELFF. The CDR3 coding sequence is TGTGCCAGCAGCTTAGGGGTAGCAGCAGGCGGGGAGCTGTTTTTT.

The table lists this clone with a count of one. The rearrangement uses TRBV5-1 and TRBJ1-1, with D possibly being TRBD1 (6 bases). V lost 0 bases to trimming and J lost 5 bases, with 11 bases between them. This CDR3 comprises 14 residues. Germline V gives CDR1 SGHRS, CDR2 YFSETQ. The CDR3 is CASSLDTGKTEAFF. The CDR3 DNA is TGCGCCAGCAGCTTGGATACAGGGAAAACTGAAGCTTTCTTT.

The chain uses TRBV7-2 and TRBJ1-1; D is perhaps TRBD1 (6 bases). The CDR3 length is 16 residues. Germline V lookup: CDR1 SGHTA, CDR2 FQGNSA. The ends were cut back, 2 bases at V and 4 bases at J, with 17 bases in the middle. CDR3 in amino acids: CASSLLGGGLGTEAFF. In nucleotides, the CDR3 is TGTGCCAGCAGCTTACTAGGGGGGGGGTTAGGCACTGAAGCTTTCTTT. The whole variable domain, filled in from reference TRBV7-2 and TRBJ1-1, reads GAGVSQSPSNKVTEKGKDVELRCDPISGHTALYWYRQSLGQGLEFLIYFQGNSAPDKSGLPSDRFSAERTGGSVSTLTIQRTQQEDSAVYLCASSLLGGGLGTEAFFGQGTRLTVV.

The chain carries TRBV4-2 and TRBJ1-4, with D unclear. Per germline, CDR1 LGHNA and CDR2 YNFKEQ. V shed 0 bases and J shed 7 bases, with 15 bases lying between them. The CDR3 loop spans 16 amino acids. CDR3 DNA sequence: TGTGCCAGCAGCCAAGACCCCAGTCGAAGCGCTGAAAAACTGTTTTTT. Encoded protein: CASSQDPSRSAEKLFF.

This sequence joins TRBV6-9 and TRBJ2-7, with TRBD2 matching over 8 bases. The CDR3 has 15 amino acids. Germline assignment: CDR1 MNHGY and CDR2 SVAAGI. V was pared by 6 bases and J by 6 bases, with 13 bases of the junction left unmatched. The CDR3: CASRGRRGVPCEQYF. Written as DNA, the CDR3 is TGTGCCAGCAGGGGGCGGCGGGGGGTGCCTTGCGAGCAGTACTTC.

V gene TRBV7-9 combines with J gene TRBJ1-2, with 10 bases lining up with TRBD1. The trim removed 4 bases at V and 0 bases at J, leaving 2 bases unmatched. This CDR3 has 15 residues. Germline V gene data show CDR1 as SEHNR and CDR2 as FQNEAQ (reference sequence). CDR3 sequence: CASSSGTGANYGYTF. CDR3 coding DNA: TGTGCCAGCAGCTCAGGGACAGGGGCTAACTATGGCTACACCTTC.

The rearrangement links TRBV4-1 to TRBJ1-2, with a tentative D call TRBD1 (6 bases). V lost 0 bases, J lost 7 bases, and 15 bases lay in between. Per germline, CDR1 MGHRA and CDR2 YSYEKL. The CDR3 runs to 15 residues. The CDR3: CASSQDPRGRGGYTF. CDR3 sequence (DNA): TGCGCCAGCAGCCAAGATCCCCGGGGGCGCGGTGGCTACACCTTC.

The rearrangement links TRBV18 to TRBJ2-5, with D perhaps TRBD1 (7 bases). V lost 6 bases to trimming and J lost 5 bases, with 19 bases between them. This CDR3 is built from 15 residues. CDR1 and CDR2 (germline): KGHSH, LQKENI. CDR3 protein: CASSTVGLRGETQYF. CDR3 DNA sequence: TGTGCCAGCTCGACAGTGGGACTCAGGGGGGAGACCCAGTACTTC.

There are a few counts of this clone. The V call is TRBV6-1, the J call TRBJ1-2; no clear D gene. The CDR3 is 13 residues long. The V and J ends lost 3 bases and 5 bases respectively, with 10 bases between them. The V gene's germline CDR1 is MNHNS and CDR2 SASEGT. CDR3 sequence (DNA): TGTGCCAGCAGTGAGACGGAACTGTATGGCTACACCTTC. Its protein is CASSETELYGYTF.

The chain uses TRBV5-1 and TRBJ2-1; 8 bases are a match to TRBD2. V shed 4 bases and J 3 bases; nucleotides not matched to a gene: 6. Germline CDR1 reads SGHRS; CDR2 reads YFSETQ. The CDR3 is 15 amino acids. In DNA form, the CDR3 reads TGCGCCAGCAGCCCCCTACTAGCGGACTACAATGAGCAGTTCTTC. Encoded protein: CASSPLLADYNEQFF.

The chain couples TRBV5-1 to TRBJ1-1; D might be TRBD1 (5 bases). V dropped 7 bases and J dropped 0 bases, with 19 bases sitting between them. The CDR3 length is 16 residues. The V gene's germline CDR1 is SGHRS and CDR2 YFSETQ. The CDR3, as DNA: TGCGCCAGCCGACGCGGGGCTTCGGGGATGAACACTGAAGCTTTCTTT. This gives the protein CASRRGASGMNTEAFF.

The V call is TRBV15, the J call TRBJ2-1; a weak D match, TRBD1 (5 bases). The germline V gene encodes CDR1 LNHNV and CDR2 YYDKDF (reference sequence). Trimming took 5 bases from V and 0 from J, leaving 14 bases between them. The CDR3 has 16 residues. This chain's CDR3 is CATSPDSVASYNEQFF. The CDR3, as DNA: TGTGCCACCAGCCCCGACAGTGTCGCCTCCTACAATGAGCAGTTCTTC.

The gene calls are TRBV5-6 and TRBJ2-2, with D tentatively TRBD1 or TRBD2 (5 bases each). The germline V gene has CDR1 SGHDT and CDR2 YYEEEE. V lost 2 bases and J lost 6, with 14 bases in between. This CDR3 is 15 amino acids long. The CDR3 nucleotides read TGTGCCAGCAGCTTTTTTGCAGGGAGAGCCGGGGAGCTGTTTTTT. Translated, it gives CASSFFAGRAGELFF. Full variable domain (missing parts from reference TRBV5-6 and TRBJ2-2): DAGVTQSPTHLIKTRGQQVTLRCSPKSGHDTVSWYQQALGQGPQFIFQYYEEEERQRGNFPDRFSGHQFPNYSSELNVNALLLGDSALYLCASSFFAGRAGELFFGEGSRLTVL.

Only one count was recorded for this clone. J is TRBJ2-3 and V is TRBV15; D not resolved. This CDR3 has 16 amino acids. Germline CDR1 and CDR2: LNHNV and YYDKDF (reference sequence). V was pared by 1 base and J by 0 bases, with 11 bases between. Here the CDR3 DNA reads TGTGCCACCAGCAGAGGGTTAGACACCAGCACAGATACGCAGTATTTT. This encodes CATSRGLDTSTDTQYF. Full variable domain (rest looked up from reference TRBV15 and TRBJ2-3): DAMVIQNPRYQVTQFGKPVTLSCSQTLNHNVMYWYQQKSSQAPKLLFHYYDKDFNNEADTPDNFQSRRPNTSFCFLDIRSPGLGDTAMYLCATSRGLDTSTDTQYFGPGTRLTVL.

This chain connects TRBV2 to TRBJ2-3; D possibly corresponds to TRBD2 (8 bases). Germline-derived CDR1 and CDR2 are SNHLY and FYNNEI. The CDR3 consists of 15 residues. Trimming shortened V by 10 bases and J by 4 bases, and 21 bases separated the two germline ends. The CDR3 here is CATRGGRQGPDTQYF. The CDR3 bases are TGTGCCACCCGGGGGGGGCGACAGGGTCCAGATACGCAGTATTTT.